This is a list of T cell receptor beta chains from one sample in a study of identical twins. TCRdb re-called the 5' RACE reads with MiXCR, one entry per CDR3 protein. The repertoire holds 250,000 to 300,000 distinct CDR3 sequences, with less than 9.5% as singletons. A further study also used this sample, focusing on yellow fever vaccine responses in identical twins.

Sequences were obtained from CD8+ T cells sorted from blood. The receptors shown here come from a woman in her late teens or twenties in good health. Both conserved end residues are part of each CDR3. D genes are given only for firm matches. Clone size, where shown, is once, few, many, or a class for clones that have expanded.

J gene: TRBJ2-7
clone size: few
CDR3 length: 14
V gene: TRBV27
D gene: NA
CDR3 DNA: TGTGCCAGCAGCGACGGCGCCCCCTCCTACGAGCAGTACTTC
CDR3 protein: CASSDGAPSYEQYF

J gene: TRBJ1-1
clone size: many
CDR3 length: 13
V gene: TRBV28
D gene: NA
CDR3 DNA: TGTGCCAGCAGTCAAACCCGGACCGCTGAAGCTTTCTTT
CDR3 protein: CASSQTRTAEAFF

J gene: TRBJ2-4
clone size: many
CDR3 length: 14
V gene: TRBV9
D gene: NA
CDR3 DNA: TGTGCCAGCAGCGGGGGAGAAGCCAAAAACATTCAGTACTTC
CDR3 protein: CASSGGEAKNIQYF

J gene: TRBJ2-7
clone size: NA
CDR3 length: 16
V gene: TRBV6-5
D gene: TRBD2
CDR3 DNA: TGTGCCAGCAGTTACTCGCCTAGCGGGAGTGGGTACGAGCAGTACTTC
CDR3 protein: CASSYSPSGSGYEQYF

J gene: TRBJ2-3
clone size: NA
CDR3 length: 13
V gene: TRBV6-6
D gene: NA
CDR3 DNA: TGTGCCAGCAGTCCCACCCTTCCGGATACGCAGTATTTT
CDR3 protein: CASSPTLPDTQYF

J gene: TRBJ1-4
clone size: many
CDR3 length: 15
V gene: TRBV20-1
D gene: TRBD1
CDR3 DNA: TGCAGTGCTAGAGGAACCCAGGGGGTCGAGGAAAAACTGTTTTTT
CDR3 protein: CSARGTQGVEEKLFF

J gene: TRBJ2-7
clone size: NA
CDR3 length: 11
V gene: TRBV7-3
D gene: NA
CDR3 DNA: TGTGCCAGCAGCCCTGGGGAAGAGCAGTACTTC
CDR3 protein: CASSPGEEQYF

J gene: TRBJ2-1
clone size: many
CDR3 length: 15
V gene: TRBV11-2
D gene: TRBD2
CDR3 DNA: TGTGCCAGCAGCTTAACTACTAGCGGTTACAATGAGCAGTTCTTC
CDR3 protein: CASSLTTSGYNEQFF

J gene: TRBJ2-3
clone size: NA
CDR3 length: 15
V gene: TRBV30
D gene: NA
CDR3 DNA: TGTGCCTGGAGTGTAATAGGGGCCAACACAGATACGCAGTATTTT
CDR3 protein: CAWSVIGANTDTQYF

J gene: TRBJ2-3
clone size: many
CDR3 length: 15
V gene: TRBV27
D gene: NA
CDR3 DNA: TGTGCCAGCAGTCCTCTAGGGGCTTGGACAGATACGCAGTATTTT
CDR3 protein: CASSPLGAWTDTQYF

J gene: TRBJ2-1
clone size: many
CDR3 length: 16
V gene: TRBV25-1
D gene: NA
CDR3 DNA: TGTGCCAGCAGCGCCGGGACGGCGCGTTTTAGGAATGAGCAGTTCTTC
CDR3 protein: CASSAGTARFRNEQFF

J gene: TRBJ2-7
clone size: many
CDR3 length: 16
V gene: TRBV4-2
D gene: TRBD1
CDR3 DNA: TGTGCCAGCAGCCAAGGAAGGGCAGGGGGCAGACACGAGCAGTACTTC
CDR3 protein: CASSQGRAGGRHEQYF

J gene: TRBJ2-1
clone size: NA
CDR3 length: 15
V gene: TRBV24-1
D gene: TRBD2
CDR3 DNA: TGTGCCACCAGGAGACTAGCACAGAGCCACAATGAGCAGTTCTTC
CDR3 protein: CATRRLAQSHNEQFF

J gene: TRBJ2-5
clone size: few
CDR3 length: 14
V gene: TRBV5-1
D gene: TRBD2
CDR3 DNA: TGCGCCAGCAGCTTTTTCGGGGGGCAAGAGACCCAGTACTTC
CDR3 protein: CASSFFGGQETQYF

J gene: TRBJ2-2
clone size: few
CDR3 length: 16
V gene: TRBV29-1
D gene: NA
CDR3 DNA: TGCAGCGTTGAAGGCCGGGGCAGGGCGAACACCGGGGAGCTGTTTTTT
CDR3 protein: CSVEGRGRANTGELFF

J gene: TRBJ2-1
clone size: NA
CDR3 length: 14
V gene: TRBV24-1
D gene: NA
CDR3 DNA: TGTGCCACCAGTGAGAGGACCATGACGGGAGAGCAGTTCTTC
CDR3 protein: CATSERTMTGEQFF